Here is one TCR beta chain with its context. The antigen is undetermined. The data derive from a study of cytomegalovirus exposure and HLA in healthy donors. In the study overall: Counted in an early data release were approximately 85 million unique TCRs from HLA-typed donors. Notes on the study in general: TCR association rates varied by HLA locus in a later analysis, with DRB1 highest and HLA-C lowest. In an earlier analysis, in 587 donors, most V segments appeared productive either ~90% or ~30% of the time. Follow-up analysis later connected one missense variant in DCLRE1C with trimming of TCR beta V- and J-genes.

This CDR3 has 16 amino acids. Germline CDR1 and CDR2: SGHAT and FQNNGV. Trimming took 2 bases from V and 8 from J; bases not matched to a gene: 10. This PCR relied on a set of 60 Vbeta primers and 13 Jbeta primers. Sequenced by immunoSEQ multiplex PCR; TCRdb stores in-frame clones only, minus some. This table holds some 60,000 clones. Sequencing input: PBMCs. The receptor was derived from a male donor in good health and CMV-seronegative. V usage is TRBV11-2 and J usage is TRBJ2-1; the match to TRBD2 covers 9 bases. The CDR3, as DNA: TGTGCCAGCAGCTTAAAAGGCGGGGGGGCCCTTGATGAGCAGTTCTTC. Translation gives CASSLKGGGALDEQFF.